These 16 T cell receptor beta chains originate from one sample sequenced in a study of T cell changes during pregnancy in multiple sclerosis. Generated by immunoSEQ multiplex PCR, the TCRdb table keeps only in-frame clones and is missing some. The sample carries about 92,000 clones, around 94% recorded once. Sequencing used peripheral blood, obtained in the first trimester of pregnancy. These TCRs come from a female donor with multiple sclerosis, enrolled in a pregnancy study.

As DNA, the CDR3 is TGTGCCAGCAGCTGGGACACGCGAGGTGAGCAGTTCTTC. Its translation is CASSWDTRGEQFF. This sequence joins TRBV5-6 and TRBJ2-1; D possibly corresponds to TRBD1 (6 bases). CDR1 and CDR2 (germline): SGHDT, YYEEEE. V was pared by 3 bases and J by 9 bases, with 13 bases between. The CDR3 is made up of 13 amino acids.

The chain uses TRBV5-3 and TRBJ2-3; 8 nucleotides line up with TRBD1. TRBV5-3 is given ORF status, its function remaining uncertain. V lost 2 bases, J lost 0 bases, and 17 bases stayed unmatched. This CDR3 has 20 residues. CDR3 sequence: CARSFFPDPPGQVSTDTQYF. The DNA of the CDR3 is TGTGCCAGAAGCTTCTTCCCCGATCCTCCGGGACAGGTGAGCACAGATACGCAGTATTTT.

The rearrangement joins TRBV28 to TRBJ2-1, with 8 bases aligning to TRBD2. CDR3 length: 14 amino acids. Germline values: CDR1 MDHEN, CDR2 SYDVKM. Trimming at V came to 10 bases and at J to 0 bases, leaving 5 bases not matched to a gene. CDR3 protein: CAISGGGSYNEQFF. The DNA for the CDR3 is TGTGCCATCTCCGGGGGGGGCTCCTACAATGAGCAGTTCTTC.

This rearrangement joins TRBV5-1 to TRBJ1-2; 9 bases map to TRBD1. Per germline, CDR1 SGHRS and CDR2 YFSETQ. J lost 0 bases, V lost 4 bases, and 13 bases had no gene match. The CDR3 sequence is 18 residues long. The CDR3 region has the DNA TGCGCCAGCAGCCCTCGTTTAGGACAGGGGTTTTCTAACTATGGCTACACCTTC. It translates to CASSPRLGQGFSNYGYTF.

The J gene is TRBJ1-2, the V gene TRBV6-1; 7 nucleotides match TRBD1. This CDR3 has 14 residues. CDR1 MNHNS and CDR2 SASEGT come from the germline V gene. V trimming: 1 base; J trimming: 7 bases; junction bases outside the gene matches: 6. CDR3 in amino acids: CASSEGRGLLGYTF. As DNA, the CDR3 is TGTGCCAGCAGTGAAGGGAGGGGGCTTCTTGGCTACACCTTC.

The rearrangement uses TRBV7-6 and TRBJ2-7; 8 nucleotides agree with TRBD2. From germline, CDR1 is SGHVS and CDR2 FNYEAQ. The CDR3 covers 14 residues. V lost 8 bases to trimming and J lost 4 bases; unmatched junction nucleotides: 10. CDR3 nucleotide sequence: TGTGCCAGCGCCTCAGCGGGAGTTGGGTACGAGCAGTACTTC. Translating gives CASASAGVGYEQYF. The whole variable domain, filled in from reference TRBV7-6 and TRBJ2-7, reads GAGVSQSPRYKVTKRGQDVALRCDPISGHVSLYWYRQALGQGPEFLTYFNYEAQQDKSGLPNDRFSAERPEGSISTLTIQRTEQRDSAMYRCASASAGVGYEQYFGPGTRLTVT.

For the CDR3, the DNA is TGTGCCAGCAGTTTAGGGTCCGGACAGTTCAATGAGCAGTTCTTC. It yields the protein CASSLGSGQFNEQFF. V gene TRBV27 combines with J gene TRBJ2-1; tentative D call: TRBD1 (6 bases). CDR3 length: 15 amino acids. Germline-derived CDR1 and CDR2 are MNHEY and SMNVEV (reference sequence). V dropped 2 bases and J dropped 6 bases, with 14 bases sitting between them.

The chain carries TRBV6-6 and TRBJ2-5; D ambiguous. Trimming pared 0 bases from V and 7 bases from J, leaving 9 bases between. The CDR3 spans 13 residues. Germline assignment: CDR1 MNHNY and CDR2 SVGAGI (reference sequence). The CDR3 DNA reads TGTGCCAGCAGTTACTCAAGTGGCGGGACCCAGTACTTC. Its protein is CASSYSSGGTQYF.

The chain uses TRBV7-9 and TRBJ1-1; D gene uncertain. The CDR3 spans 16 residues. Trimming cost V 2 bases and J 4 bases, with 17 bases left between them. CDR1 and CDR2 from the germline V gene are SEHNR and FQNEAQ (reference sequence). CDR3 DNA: TGTGCCAGCAGCTTATATCTGGCCGGCGGGAGCACTGAAGCTTTCTTT. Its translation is CASSLYLAGGSTEAFF.

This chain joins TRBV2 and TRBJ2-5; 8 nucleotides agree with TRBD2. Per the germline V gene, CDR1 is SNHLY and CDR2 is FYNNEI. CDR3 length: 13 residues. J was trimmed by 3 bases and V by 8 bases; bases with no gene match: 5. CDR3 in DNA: TGTGCCAGCTCGCGGGAGGTAAAAGAGACCCAGTACTTC. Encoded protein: CASSREVKETQYF.

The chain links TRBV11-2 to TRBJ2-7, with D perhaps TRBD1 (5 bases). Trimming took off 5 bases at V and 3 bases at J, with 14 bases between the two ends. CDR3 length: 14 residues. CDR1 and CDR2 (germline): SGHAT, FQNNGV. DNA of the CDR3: TGTGCCAGCAGCCCGACTGATCAGGGCTACGAGCAGTACTTC. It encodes CASSPTDQGYEQYF. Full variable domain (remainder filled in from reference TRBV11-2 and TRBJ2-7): EAGVAQSPRYKIIEKRQSVAFWCNPISGHATLYWYQQILGQGPKLLIQFQNNGVVDDSQLPKDRFSAERLKGVDSTLKIQPAKLEDSAVYLCASSPTDQGYEQYFGPGTRLTVT.

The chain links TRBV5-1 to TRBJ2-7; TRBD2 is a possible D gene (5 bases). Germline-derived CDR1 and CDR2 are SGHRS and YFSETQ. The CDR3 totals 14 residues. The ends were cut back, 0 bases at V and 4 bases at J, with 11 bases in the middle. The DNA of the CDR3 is TGCGCCAGCAGCTTGGAGGCTAGCAGATACGAGCAGTACTTC. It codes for CASSLEASRYEQYF.

As DNA, the CDR3 is TGTGCCAGCAGCTCGACTTTTGGCTCCTACGAGCAGTACTTC. This translates into CASSSTFGSYEQYF. This rearrangement joins TRBV6-5 to TRBJ2-7; D remains unclear. Trimming took off 6 bases at V and 0 bases at J, with 12 bases between the two ends. The CDR3 has 14 amino acids. Germline values: CDR1 MNHEY, CDR2 SVGAGI.

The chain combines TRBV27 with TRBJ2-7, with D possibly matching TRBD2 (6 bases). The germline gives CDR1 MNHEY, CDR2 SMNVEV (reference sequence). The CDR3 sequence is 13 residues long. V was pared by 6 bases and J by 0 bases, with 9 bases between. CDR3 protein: CASSQRVSYEQYF. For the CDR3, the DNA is TGTGCCAGCAGCCAGCGGGTCTCCTACGAGCAGTACTTC.

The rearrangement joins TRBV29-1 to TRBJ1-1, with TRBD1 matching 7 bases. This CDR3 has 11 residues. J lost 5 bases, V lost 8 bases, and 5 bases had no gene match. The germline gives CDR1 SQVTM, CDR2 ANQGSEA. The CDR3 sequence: CSTGQATEAFF. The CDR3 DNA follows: TGCAGCACCGGACAGGCTACTGAAGCTTTCTTT.

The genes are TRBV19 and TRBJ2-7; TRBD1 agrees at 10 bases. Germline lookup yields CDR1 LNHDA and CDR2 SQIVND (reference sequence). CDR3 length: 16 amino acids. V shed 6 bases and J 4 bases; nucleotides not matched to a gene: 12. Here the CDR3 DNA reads TGTGCCAGTAGAGGAGGGGCCGGGACAGGGGCGTACGAGCAGTACTTC. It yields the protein CASRGGAGTGAYEQYF.